Listed below are T cell receptor beta chains from one sample, sequenced in a study of T cell responses to AZD1222 COVID-19 vaccine. Clones were read by immunoSEQ multiplex PCR, and TCRdb kept only the in-frame ones, dropping some. The data contain about 73,000 clones, 89% of them singletons. Specimen: peripheral blood, collected 28 days after the second AZD1222 dose. These receptors were taken from an adult who received the AZD1222 COVID-19 vaccine. Both conserved end residues are part of each CDR3. A D gene is named only where the DNA matches it firmly. Some rows have no size entry. The others give once, few or many, or a class for an expanded clone.

V gene: TRBV14; J gene: TRBJ2-3; D gene: TRBD2; clone size: NA; CDR3 DNA: TGTGCCAGCAGCCAACGAGCGGGGGGCACAGATACGCAGTATTTT; CDR3 protein: CASSQRAGGTDTQYF
V gene: TRBV5-4; J gene: TRBJ2-3; D gene: NA; clone size: NA; CDR3 DNA: TGTGCCAGCAGCTATGGGATGGAAGATACGCAGTATTTT; CDR3 protein: CASSYGMEDTQYF
V gene: TRBV11-3; J gene: TRBJ1-1; D gene: NA; clone size: NA; CDR3 DNA: TGTGCCAGCAGCTTAGAGGGGGGCGGGGAGCGCACTGAAGCTTTCTTT; CDR3 protein: CASSLEGGGERTEAFF
V gene: TRBV5-1; J gene: TRBJ1-5; D gene: TRBD1; clone size: NA; CDR3 DNA: TGCGCCAGCAGCCCGGGAGACAGGGGGCTGGATCAGCCCCAGCATTTT; CDR3 protein: CASSPGDRGLDQPQHF
V gene: TRBV13; J gene: TRBJ1-2; D gene: TRBD1; clone size: NA; CDR3 DNA: TGTGCCAGCAGCCCGGGGACAGTTAACTATGGCTACACCTTC; CDR3 protein: CASSPGTVNYGYTF
V gene: TRBV12-3/TRBV12-4; J gene: TRBJ1-2; D gene: NA; clone size: NA; CDR3 DNA: TGTGCCAGCAGTTCCCGGGGAGGTGGCTACACCTTC; CDR3 protein: CASSSRGGGYTF
V gene: TRBV5-5; J gene: TRBJ2-3; D gene: NA; clone size: NA; CDR3 DNA: TGTGCCAGCAGCTTGGCTGGCACAGATACGCAGTATTTT; CDR3 protein: CASSLAGTDTQYF
V gene: TRBV7-9; J gene: TRBJ2-2; D gene: NA; clone size: NA; CDR3 DNA: TGTGCCAGCAGCCCCTCGACTTTTGGGGAGCTGTTTTTT; CDR3 protein: CASSPSTFGELFF
V gene: TRBV19; J gene: TRBJ2-3; D gene: TRBD2; clone size: NA; CDR3 DNA: TGTGCCAGTAGTACAGCGGGAGCGAACACAGATACGCAGTATTTT; CDR3 protein: CASSTAGANTDTQYF
V gene: TRBV12-3/TRBV12-4; J gene: TRBJ1-1; D gene: NA; clone size: NA; CDR3 DNA: TGTGCCAGCAGTTTGGGGGGTATCCCTGAAGCTTTCTTT; CDR3 protein: CASSLGGIPEAFF
V gene: TRBV15; J gene: TRBJ2-1; D gene: TRBD1; clone size: NA; CDR3 DNA: TGTGCCACCCACGAGACAGGGAATTACAATGAGCAGTTCTTC; CDR3 protein: CATHETGNYNEQFF
V gene: TRBV4-1; J gene: TRBJ2-1; D gene: NA; clone size: NA; CDR3 DNA: TGCGCCAGCAGCCTCAGCCAGGCGCCATACAATGAGCAGTTCTTC; CDR3 protein: CASSLSQAPYNEQFF
V gene: TRBV2; J gene: TRBJ2-1; D gene: NA; clone size: NA; CDR3 DNA: TGTGCCGGAACCGGGACCCCGAGGGGCAATGAGCAGTTCTTC; CDR3 protein: CAGTGTPRGNEQFF
V gene: TRBV4-1; J gene: TRBJ2-7; D gene: TRBD2; clone size: NA; CDR3 DNA: TGCGCCAGCAGCCAAGTCGTGGCGGGGGGGCTCCACGAGCAGTACTTC; CDR3 protein: CASSQVVAGGLHEQYF
V gene: TRBV11-1; J gene: TRBJ2-3; D gene: NA; clone size: NA; CDR3 DNA: TGTGCCAGCAGTTCACCCACAGATACGCAGTATTTT; CDR3 protein: CASSSPTDTQYF
V gene: TRBV4-3; J gene: TRBJ1-1; D gene: NA; clone size: NA; CDR3 DNA: TGCGCCAGCAGCCCCGAGGGGGGTGAAGCTTTCTTT; CDR3 protein: CASSPEGGEAFF
V gene: TRBV14; J gene: TRBJ1-2; D gene: NA; clone size: few; CDR3 DNA: TGTGCCAGCAGCCCAAAGAGGAGCTCTAACTATGGCTACACCTTC; CDR3 protein: CASSPKRSSNYGYTF
V gene: TRBV9; J gene: TRBJ2-3; D gene: NA; clone size: NA; CDR3 DNA: TGTGCCAGCAGCGTAGCGGGGGCCACGGGGGATACGCAGTATTTT; CDR3 protein: CASSVAGATGDTQYF
V gene: TRBV9; J gene: TRBJ1-4; D gene: NA; clone size: NA; CDR3 DNA: TGTGCCAGCAGCGTAGCACCAGGGGTGGCTAATGAAAAACTGTTTTTT; CDR3 protein: CASSVAPGVANEKLFF
V gene: TRBV7-9; J gene: TRBJ2-7; D gene: TRBD2; clone size: NA; CDR3 DNA: TGTGCCAGCACTCCCGGGGGGGTCTACGAGCAGTACTTC; CDR3 protein: CASTPGGVYEQYF